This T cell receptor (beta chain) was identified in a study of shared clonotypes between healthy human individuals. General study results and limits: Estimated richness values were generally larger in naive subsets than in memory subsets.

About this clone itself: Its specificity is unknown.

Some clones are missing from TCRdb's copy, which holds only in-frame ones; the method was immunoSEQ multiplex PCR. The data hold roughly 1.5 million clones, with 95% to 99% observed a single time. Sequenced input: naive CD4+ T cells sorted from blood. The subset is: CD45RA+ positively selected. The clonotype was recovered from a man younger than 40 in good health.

CDR3 sequence reads: CASSLSFGQRPETQYF. The CDR3 DNA sequence: TGTGCCAGCAGTTTATCCTTCGGACAGCGACCCGAGACCCAGTACTTC. The chain carries TRBV27 and TRBJ2-5, with D maybe TRBD1 (6 bases). Trimming pared 0 bases from V and 5 bases from J, leaving 16 bases between. This CDR3 comprises 16 residues. The germline gives CDR1 MNHEY, CDR2 SMNVEV (reference sequence).